Only a few counts were recorded for the clone carrying this T cell receptor beta chain. Its antigen is not known. These data come from a study of post-analysis software for immune sequencing data. Study-level results: Five TRBV segments, including TRBV5-6, TRBV5-1 and TRBV20-1, were more frequent in patients than controls.

Germline V CDR1 and CDR2: DFQATT, SNEGSKA (reference sequence). The CDR3 consists of 15 residues. Every TCR beta cDNA library bore unique molecular identifiers. TCRdb called the PCR reads again in MiXCR, with one record for every CDR3 protein. The data hold approximately 350,000 distinct CDR3 sequences, with about a third observed a single time. The rearrangement uses TRBV20-1 and TRBJ2-7, with 9 bases matching TRBD2. The J call is in doubt because the DNA end fits TRBJ2-5 better. Sequencing was done on a sample of blood. The TCR originated in a girl between 5 and 17 years old with multiple sclerosis. This chain's CDR3 is CSARLAGAAGETQYF. Here the CDR3 DNA reads TGCAGTGCTAGATTAGCGGGGGCTGCCGGGGAGACCCAGTACTTC.